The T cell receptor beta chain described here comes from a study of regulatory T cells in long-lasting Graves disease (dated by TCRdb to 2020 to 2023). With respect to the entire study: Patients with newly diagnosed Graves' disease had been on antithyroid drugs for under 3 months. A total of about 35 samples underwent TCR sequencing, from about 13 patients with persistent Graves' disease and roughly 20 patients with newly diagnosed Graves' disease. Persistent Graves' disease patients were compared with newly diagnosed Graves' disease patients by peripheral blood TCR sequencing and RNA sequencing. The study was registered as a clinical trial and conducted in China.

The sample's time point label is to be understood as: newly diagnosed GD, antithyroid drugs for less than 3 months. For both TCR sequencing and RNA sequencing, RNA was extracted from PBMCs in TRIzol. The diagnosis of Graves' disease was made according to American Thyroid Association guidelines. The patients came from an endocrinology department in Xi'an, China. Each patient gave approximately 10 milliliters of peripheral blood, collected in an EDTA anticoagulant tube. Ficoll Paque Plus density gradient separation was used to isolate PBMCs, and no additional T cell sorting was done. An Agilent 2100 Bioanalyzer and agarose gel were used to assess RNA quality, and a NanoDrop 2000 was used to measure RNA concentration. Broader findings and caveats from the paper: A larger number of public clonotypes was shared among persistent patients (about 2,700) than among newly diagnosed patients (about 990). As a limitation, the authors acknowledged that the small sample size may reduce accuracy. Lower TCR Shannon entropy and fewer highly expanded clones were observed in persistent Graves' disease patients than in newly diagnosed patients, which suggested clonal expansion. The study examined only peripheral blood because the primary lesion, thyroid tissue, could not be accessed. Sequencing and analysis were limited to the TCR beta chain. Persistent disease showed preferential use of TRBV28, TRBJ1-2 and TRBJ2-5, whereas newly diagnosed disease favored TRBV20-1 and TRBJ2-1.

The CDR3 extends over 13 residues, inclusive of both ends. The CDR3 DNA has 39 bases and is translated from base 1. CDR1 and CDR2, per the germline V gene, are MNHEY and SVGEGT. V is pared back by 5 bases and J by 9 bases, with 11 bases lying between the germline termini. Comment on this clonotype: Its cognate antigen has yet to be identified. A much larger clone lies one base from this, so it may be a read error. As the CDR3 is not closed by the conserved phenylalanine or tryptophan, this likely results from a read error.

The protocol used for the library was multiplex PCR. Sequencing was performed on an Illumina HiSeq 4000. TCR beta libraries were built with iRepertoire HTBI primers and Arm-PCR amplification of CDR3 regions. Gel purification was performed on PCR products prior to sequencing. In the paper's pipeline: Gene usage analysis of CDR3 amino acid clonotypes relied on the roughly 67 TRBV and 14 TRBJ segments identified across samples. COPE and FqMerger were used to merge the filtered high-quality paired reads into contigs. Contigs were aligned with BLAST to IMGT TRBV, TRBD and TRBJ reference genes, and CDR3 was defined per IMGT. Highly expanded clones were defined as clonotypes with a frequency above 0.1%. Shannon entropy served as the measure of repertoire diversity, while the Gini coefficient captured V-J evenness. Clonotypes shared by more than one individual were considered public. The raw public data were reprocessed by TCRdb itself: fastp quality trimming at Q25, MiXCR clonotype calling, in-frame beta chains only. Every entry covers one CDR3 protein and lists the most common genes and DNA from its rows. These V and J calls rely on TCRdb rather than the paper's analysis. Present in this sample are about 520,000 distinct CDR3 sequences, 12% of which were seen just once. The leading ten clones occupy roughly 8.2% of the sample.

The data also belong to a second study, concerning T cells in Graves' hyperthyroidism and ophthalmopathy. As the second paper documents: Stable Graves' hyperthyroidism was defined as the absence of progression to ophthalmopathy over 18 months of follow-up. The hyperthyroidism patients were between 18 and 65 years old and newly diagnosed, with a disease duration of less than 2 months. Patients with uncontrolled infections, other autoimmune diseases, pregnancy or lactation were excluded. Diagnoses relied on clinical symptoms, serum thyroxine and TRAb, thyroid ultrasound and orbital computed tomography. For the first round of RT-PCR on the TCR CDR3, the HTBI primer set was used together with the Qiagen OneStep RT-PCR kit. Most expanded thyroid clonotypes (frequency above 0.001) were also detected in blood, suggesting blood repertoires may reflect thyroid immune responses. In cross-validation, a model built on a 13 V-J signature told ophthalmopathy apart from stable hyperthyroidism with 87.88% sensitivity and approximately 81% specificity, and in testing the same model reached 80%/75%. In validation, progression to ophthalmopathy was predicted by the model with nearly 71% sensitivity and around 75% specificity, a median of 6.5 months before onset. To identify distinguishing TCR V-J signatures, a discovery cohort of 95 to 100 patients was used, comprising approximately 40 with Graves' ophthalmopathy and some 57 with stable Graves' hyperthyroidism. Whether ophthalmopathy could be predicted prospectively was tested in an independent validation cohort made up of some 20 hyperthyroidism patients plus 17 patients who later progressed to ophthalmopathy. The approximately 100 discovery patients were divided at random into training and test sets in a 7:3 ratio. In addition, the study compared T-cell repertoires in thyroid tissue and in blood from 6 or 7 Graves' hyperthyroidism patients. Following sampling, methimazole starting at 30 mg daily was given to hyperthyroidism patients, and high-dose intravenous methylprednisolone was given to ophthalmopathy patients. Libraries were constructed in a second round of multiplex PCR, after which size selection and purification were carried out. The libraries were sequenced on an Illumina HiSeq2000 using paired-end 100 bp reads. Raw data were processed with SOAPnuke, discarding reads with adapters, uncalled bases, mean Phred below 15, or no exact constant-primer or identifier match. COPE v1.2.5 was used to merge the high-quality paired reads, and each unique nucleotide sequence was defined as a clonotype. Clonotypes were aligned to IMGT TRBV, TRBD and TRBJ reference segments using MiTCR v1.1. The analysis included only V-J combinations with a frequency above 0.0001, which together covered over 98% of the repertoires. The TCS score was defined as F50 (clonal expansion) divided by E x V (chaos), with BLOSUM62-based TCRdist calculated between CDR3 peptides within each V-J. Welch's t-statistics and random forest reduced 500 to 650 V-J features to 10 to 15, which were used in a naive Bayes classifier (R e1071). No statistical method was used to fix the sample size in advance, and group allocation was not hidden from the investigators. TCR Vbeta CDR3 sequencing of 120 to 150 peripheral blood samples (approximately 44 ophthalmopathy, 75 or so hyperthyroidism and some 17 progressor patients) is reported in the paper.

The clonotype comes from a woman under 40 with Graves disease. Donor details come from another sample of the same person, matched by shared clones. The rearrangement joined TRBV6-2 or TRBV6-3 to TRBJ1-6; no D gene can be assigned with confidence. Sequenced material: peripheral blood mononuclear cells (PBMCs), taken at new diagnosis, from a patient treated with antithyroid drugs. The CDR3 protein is CASSELRISPLHC. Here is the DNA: TGTGCCAGCAGTGAACTGAGGATTTCACCCCTCCACTGT.